A single T cell receptor (beta chain) is shown here with its context. Its antigen is unidentified. Other DNA sequences from this sample encode an identical CDR3 as well. This record comes from a study of shared clonotypes between healthy human individuals. Naive CD8 cells were CD45RO-negative, positively selected for CCR7, excluding terminally differentiated effector memory CD45RA+ cells. Points from the study as a whole: As a rule, naive subsets had a larger estimated richness than memory subsets.

The V and J ends lost 2 bases and 4 bases respectively, with 5 bases between them. The CDR3 is made up of 12 amino acids. Per the germline V gene, CDR1 is MGHDK and CDR2 is SYGVNS. The data were produced by immunoSEQ multiplex PCR, yet TCRdb's version contains in-frame clones alone and is incomplete. The repertoire holds 2 million or so clones, approximately 95% seen once, with around 1.1% in the top ten. The receptor's source is a man between 18 and 35 years old in good health. Sequenced material: naive CD8+ T cells sorted from blood. The chain uses TRBV25-1 and TRBJ2-5; D call uncertain. This CDR3 is CASSEGLETQYF. CDR3 in DNA: TGTGCCAGCAGTGAAGGTCTAGAGACCCAGTACTTC.